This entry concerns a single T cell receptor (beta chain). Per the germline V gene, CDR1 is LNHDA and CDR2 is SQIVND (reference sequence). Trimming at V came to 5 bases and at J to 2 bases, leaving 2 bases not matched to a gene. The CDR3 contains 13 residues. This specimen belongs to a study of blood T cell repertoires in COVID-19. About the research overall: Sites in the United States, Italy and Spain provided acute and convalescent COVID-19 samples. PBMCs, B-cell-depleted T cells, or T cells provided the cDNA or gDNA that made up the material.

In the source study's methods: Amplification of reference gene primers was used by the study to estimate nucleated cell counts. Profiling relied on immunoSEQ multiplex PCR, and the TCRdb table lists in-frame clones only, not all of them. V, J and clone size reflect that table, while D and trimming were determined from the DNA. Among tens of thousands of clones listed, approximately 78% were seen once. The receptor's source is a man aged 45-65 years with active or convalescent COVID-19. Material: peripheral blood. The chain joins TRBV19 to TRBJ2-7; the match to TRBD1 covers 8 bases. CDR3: CASSGTGPYEQYF. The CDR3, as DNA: TGTGCCAGTAGTGGGACAGGTCCCTACGAGCAGTACTTC. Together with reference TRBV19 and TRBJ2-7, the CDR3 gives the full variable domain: DGGITQSPKYLFRKEGQNVTLSCEQNLNHDAMYWYRQDPGQGLRLIYYSQIVNDFQKGDIAEGYSVSREKKESFPLTVTSAQKNPTAFYLCASSGTGPYEQYFGPGTRLTVT.